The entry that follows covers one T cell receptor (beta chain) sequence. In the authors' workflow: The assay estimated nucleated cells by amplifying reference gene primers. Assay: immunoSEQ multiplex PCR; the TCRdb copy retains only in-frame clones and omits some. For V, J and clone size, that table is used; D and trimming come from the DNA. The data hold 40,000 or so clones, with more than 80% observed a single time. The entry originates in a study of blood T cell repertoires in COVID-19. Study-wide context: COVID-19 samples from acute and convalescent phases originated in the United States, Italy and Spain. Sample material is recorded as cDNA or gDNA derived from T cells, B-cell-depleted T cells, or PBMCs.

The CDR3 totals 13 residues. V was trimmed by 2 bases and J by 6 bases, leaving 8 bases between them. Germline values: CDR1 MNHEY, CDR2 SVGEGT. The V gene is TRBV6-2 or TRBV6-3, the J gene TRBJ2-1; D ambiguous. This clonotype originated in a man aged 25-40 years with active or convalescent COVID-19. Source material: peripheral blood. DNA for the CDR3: TGTGCCAGCAGTTACGGTGAGATCAATGAGCAGTTCTTC. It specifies CASSYGEINEQFF.